This is a list of T cell receptor beta chains from one sample in a study of CXCR3-negative and CXCR3-positive naive CD8 T cells. For each CDR3 protein, TCRdb gives one entry from its re-call of the 5' RACE reads, without DNA. Its table lists about 40,000 distinct CDR3 sequences. Sequenced: memory CD8+ T cells from blood. Receptors were obtained from a human donor in good health. Some clones in this sample may be carry-over from other donors' samples. Both conserved end residues are part of each CDR3.

>TRBJ1-3|TRBV12-3/TRBV12-4
CASSLGQGSYSGNTIYF
>TRBJ2-1|TRBV25-1
CASSDRRGGNEQFF
>TRBJ2-5|TRBV12-3/TRBV12-4
CASSSLRGGQETQYF
>TRBJ2-1|TRBV6-2/TRBV6-3
CASRVSGGEEQFF
>TRBJ2-1|TRBV4-3
CASSQLSGTPLEQFF
>TRBJ1-1|TRBV29-1
CSVEGGSAEAFF
>TRBJ1-1|TRBV12-3/TRBV12-4
CATRPVGVNTEAFF
>TRBJ2-5|TRBV29-1
CSVEDRGGGEETQYF
>TRBJ2-5|TRBV12-3/TRBV12-4
CASRPRGTSGGAWETQYF
>TRBJ1-1|TRBV6-2/TRBV6-3
CASSERQIIGTEAFF
>TRBJ2-1|TRBV2
CASARDSYSYNEQFF
>TRBJ2-6|TRBV5-1
CASSPPASRGGANVLTF
>TRBJ2-4|TRBV4-2
CASSQGGLGIWAKNIQYF
>TRBJ2-3|TRBV27
CASSLYQNADTQYF
>TRBJ1-1|TRBV28
CASSSRSRMNTEAFF
>TRBJ2-7|TRBV7-6
CASSPRQGAPSEQYF
>TRBJ2-7|TRBV19
CASSKAPTGGFHEQYF
>TRBJ1-1|TRBV29-1
CSVEGQGWTEAFF
>TRBJ2-3|TRBV29-1
CSVDRRAPLSTDTQYF
>TRBJ2-7|TRBV21-1
CASSKYTGGEQYF
>TRBJ2-3|TRBV18
CASSPSRPGNKDTQYF
>TRBJ2-3|TRBV11-1
CASSTGTGQTDTQYF
>TRBJ2-7|TRBV7-3
CASSSGLAGDEQYF
>TRBJ2-3|TRBV6-4
CASSESGGARADTQYF
>TRBJ2-1|TRBV28
CASTGVRSKPYNEQFF
>TRBJ1-2|TRBV7-9
CASSSSPRDRGDYGYTF
>TRBJ2-3|TRBV6-2/TRBV6-3
CASSYPSGTGATDTQYF
>TRBJ2-2|TRBV10-3
CASSYPGEASYTGELFF
>TRBJ2-3|TRBV28
CASSLSAGSGDTQYF
>TRBJ1-4|TRBV15
CATSLSGGPVLFF
>TRBJ2-7|TRBV18
CASSPPTGELSYEQYF
>TRBJ1-6|TRBV12-3/TRBV12-4
CASSPGTLPLHF
>TRBJ1-5|TRBV12-3/TRBV12-4
CASSSPQGIGNQPQHF
>TRBJ2-3|TRBV20-1
CSARAGPLYTDTQYF
>TRBJ2-7|TRBV29-1
CSAASGTGGYEQYF
>TRBJ2-5|TRBV12-3/TRBV12-4
CASSLQDGETQYF
>TRBJ2-7|TRBV6-1
CASSEHGRAYEQYF
>TRBJ1-5|TRBV7-2
CASSYGTGEQPQHF